This T cell receptor (beta chain) was documented in a study of blood T cell repertoires in COVID-19. Trimming shortened V by 0 bases and J by 9 bases, and 17 bases separated the two germline ends. The length of the CDR3 is 15 residues. From germline, CDR1 is MNHNS and CDR2 SASEGT. Clones were sequenced by immunoSEQ multiplex PCR, and TCRdb holds only the in-frame ones, with some missing. Of 310,000 or so clones listed, about nine tenths are singletons. The TCR was taken from a woman aged 40-49 years who had recovered from COVID-19. The specimen was PBMCs or T cells enriched from blood (not recorded which). The chain has TRBV6-1 and TRBJ2-5; D perhaps matches TRBD2 (5 bases). CDR3 DNA sequence: TGTGCCAGCAGTGAAGCGCTTCTGGGCTTCGGGGCCCAGTACTTC. Its translation is CASSEALLGFGAQYF.